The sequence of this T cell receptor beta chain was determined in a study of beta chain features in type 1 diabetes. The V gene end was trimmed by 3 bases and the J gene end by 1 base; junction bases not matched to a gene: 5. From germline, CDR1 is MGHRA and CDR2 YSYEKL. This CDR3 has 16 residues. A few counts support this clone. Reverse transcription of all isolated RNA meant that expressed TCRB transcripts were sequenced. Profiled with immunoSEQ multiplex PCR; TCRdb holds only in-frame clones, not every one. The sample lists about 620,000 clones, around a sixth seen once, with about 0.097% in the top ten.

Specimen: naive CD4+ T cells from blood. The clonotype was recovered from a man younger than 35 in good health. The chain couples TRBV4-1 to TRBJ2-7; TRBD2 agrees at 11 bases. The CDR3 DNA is TGCGCCAGCAGCCATTCCGGACTAGCGGGTTCCTACGAGCAGTACTTC. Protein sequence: CASSHSGLAGSYEQYF.